The entry that follows covers one T cell receptor beta chain sequence. Its cognate antigen has yet to be identified. The junction does not match germline at one end; this may be a read error. The method was 5' RACE. TCRdb shows the sequencer as Illumina HiSeq 2500. A second PCR of about 6 to 11 cycles was run with a J-beta primer mix and a sample-barcoded 5' primer. A template-switch 5' adaptor carrying 12 random nucleotides introduced a unique molecular identifier onto each TCR beta cDNA molecule. Each sample yielded at least 3 million CDR3-containing paired-end reads. First-strand cDNA was synthesized from all RNA with the Mint cDNA synthesis kit, primed by a TRBC-specific oligonucleotide. Following uracil-DNA glycosylase treatment, all cDNA underwent a first 18-cycle PCR with the universal primers M1SS and BC2_uni_R. Turning to the authors' computational methods: For normalization, 1 million high-quality reads, each with a distinct molecular identifier, were randomly selected from each sample. Reads sharing molecular identifiers were discarded rather than binned into consensus sequences. MiTCR, with a Q25 quality threshold and the strictest error-elimination algorithm, was used for CDR3 identification, clonotype clustering and error correction. A nonparametric unseen species model with Euler transformation was used to estimate lower-bound total TCR beta diversity. The public sequencing data were trimmed at Q25 with fastp and processed into clonotypes with MiXCR by TCRdb, which kept only in-frame beta chains. Rows matching on CDR3 protein sequence are summarized as one entry with the most common DNA and genes. These V and J calls originate from TCRdb's pipeline instead of the authors' own analysis. Within this sample are approximately 800,000 distinct CDR3 sequences, with approximately 59% of them counted one time only. The top ten clones comprise 28% of the sample.

This sample is part of a study of blood T cells in healthy people across ages (dated by TCRdb to the mid-2010s). Describing the broader study: In model experiments, template switching captured about one uniquely barcoded TCR beta cDNA molecule for every two T cells. To track age-related changes in TCR beta repertoire diversity, the study relied on deep sequencing normalized with unique cDNA molecular identifiers. Donors were grouped into four age groups: young (average 16 years), middle-aged (less than 40), aged (about 60) and long-lived (about 90). Donors of different ages were randomly distributed across sequencing lanes to avoid experimental bias. Using the same blood draw, the study looked at two additional independent replicas of 1 million unique cDNA reads for two donors, one aged 18 to 30 and the other aged 80 or older.

The roughly 39 donors, aged about 6 to 95 years, were systemically healthy Caucasian individuals from Russia. Around 10 milliliters of peripheral blood were collected from each donor into EDTA-treated Vacutainer tubes. Ficoll-Paque density-gradient centrifugation was used to isolate PBMCs, with at least 7 million per sample. Trizol reagent was used to extract total RNA from the PBMCs, yielding at least 5 micrograms per sample. For every donor, flow cytometry on a PBMC aliquot measured the percentage of naive CD45RAhigh/CD27high T cells. Results the study describes overall, beyond this receptor: As age increased, observed TCR beta diversity per million T cells dropped in a roughly linear way, and a significant reduction was already evident by age about 36. Estimates of total diversity based on one million sequenced T cells were considered lower bounds and underestimates. Since profiling was done on bulk unsorted PBMCs, naive and antigen-experienced compartments could not be conclusively compared. A strong correlation was found between observed TCR beta diversity and the percentage of naive T cells measured by flow cytometry. Donor CMV infection status was unknown, potentially confounding age-related changes in expanded clonotypes. Compared with the aged group, the long-lived group had more naive CD4+ T cells, fewer expanded clones and increased TCR diversity, suggesting age selection.

The CDR3, cysteine through phenylalanine, is 14 amino acids long. The CDR3 DNA has 42 bases and is translated from base 1. CDR1 and CDR2, per the germline V gene, are SGHTA and FQGNSA. The clonotype comes from a man aged 30 to 39 in good health. Input material: blood. The rearranged segments are TRBV7-2 and TRBJ2-1, with 9 bases aligning to TRBD2. The nucleotide sequence reads TGTGCCGGCAGCTTCAGCGGGGGGTACAATGAGCAGTTCTTC. It specifies CAGSFSGGYNEQFF.